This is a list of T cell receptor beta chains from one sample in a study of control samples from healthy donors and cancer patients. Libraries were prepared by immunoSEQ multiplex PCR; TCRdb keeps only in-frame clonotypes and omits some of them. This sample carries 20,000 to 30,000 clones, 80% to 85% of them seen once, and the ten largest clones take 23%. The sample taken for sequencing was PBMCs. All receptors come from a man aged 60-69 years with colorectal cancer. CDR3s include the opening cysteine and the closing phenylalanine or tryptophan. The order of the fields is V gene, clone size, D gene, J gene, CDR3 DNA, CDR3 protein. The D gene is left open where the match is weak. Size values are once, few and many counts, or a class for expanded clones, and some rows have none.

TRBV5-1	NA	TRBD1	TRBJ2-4	TGCGCCAGCAGCACGGGACAGGAGAACATTCAGTACTTC	CASSTGQENIQYF
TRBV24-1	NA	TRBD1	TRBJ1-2	TGTGCCACCAGTGACTGGACAGGGTCCAACTATGGCTACACCTTC	CATSDWTGSNYGYTF
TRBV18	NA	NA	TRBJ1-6	TGTGCCAGCTCACCCAGGACAGATAATTCACCCCTCCACTTT	CASSPRTDNSPLHF
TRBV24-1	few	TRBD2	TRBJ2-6	TGTGCCACCAGTGATCCCGGACTAGCGGGGGGATCTGGGGCCAACGTCCTGACTTTC	CATSDPGLAGGSGANVLTF
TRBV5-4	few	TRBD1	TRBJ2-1	TGTGCCAGCAGCTACCGGACAGGGGACAATGAGCAGTTCTTC	CASSYRTGDNEQFF
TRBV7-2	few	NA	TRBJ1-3	TGTGCCAGCAGCTCATGGGGGAGCTCTGGAAACACCATATATTTT	CASSSWGSSGNTIYF
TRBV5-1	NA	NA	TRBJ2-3	TGCGCCAGCAGCATGACAGTTAGCACAGATACGCAGTATTTT	CASSMTVSTDTQYF
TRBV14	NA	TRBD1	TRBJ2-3	TGTGCCAGCAGCCCCCCGGGACAGGGGGCGGTAGATACGCAGTATTTT	CASSPPGQGAVDTQYF
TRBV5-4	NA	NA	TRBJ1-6	TGTGCCAGCAGCTTGACGAAGGCTGCGTCCTATAATTCACCCCTCCACTTT	CASSLTKAASYNSPLHF
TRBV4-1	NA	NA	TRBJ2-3	TGCGCCAGCAGCCAAGGGGTAGTCGGTGCGGGAGATACGCAGTATTTT	CASSQGVVGAGDTQYF
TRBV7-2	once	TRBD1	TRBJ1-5	TGTGCCAGCAGCTTAAGTGACAGGGCACAGCCCCAGCATTTT	CASSLSDRAQPQHF
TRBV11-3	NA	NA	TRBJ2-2	TGTGCCAGCAGCTTAGATGGGGCGAGGACCGGGGAGCTGTTTTTT	CASSLDGARTGELFF
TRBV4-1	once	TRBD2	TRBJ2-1	TGCGCCAGCAGCCAAATTGGACTAGTTGCCTACAATGAGCAGTTCTTC	CASSQIGLVAYNEQFF
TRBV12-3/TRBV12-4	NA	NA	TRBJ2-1	TGTGCCAGCAGCCGCACGGAGCAGTTCTTC	CASSRTEQFF
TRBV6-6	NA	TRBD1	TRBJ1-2	TGTGCCAGCAGCCCAGGACAGGGGATCTATGGCTACACCTTC	CASSPGQGIYGYTF
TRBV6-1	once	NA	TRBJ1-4	TGTGCCAGCAGTGAGTTTTACCAGATCATGAATGAAAAACTGTTTTTT	CASSEFYQIMNEKLFF
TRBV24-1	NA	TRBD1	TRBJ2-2	TGTGCCACCAGTGTGGGACAGGGAAACACCGGGGAGCTGTTTTTT	CATSVGQGNTGELFF
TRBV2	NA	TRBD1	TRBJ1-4	TGTGCCAGCAGACGGGACAGGGTTAACGAAAAACTGTTTTTT	CASRRDRVNEKLFF
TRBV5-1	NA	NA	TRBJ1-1	TGCGCCAGCAGCTTTGACGGGACGAACACTGAAGCTTTCTTT	CASSFDGTNTEAFF
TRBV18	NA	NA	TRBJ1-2	TGTGCCAGCTCACCAGCAGTGCTATATGGCTACACCTTC	CASSPAVLYGYTF
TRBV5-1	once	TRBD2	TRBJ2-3	TGCGCCACCAGCTCACAGGGGGTAGCGGGGGGCATTACGCAGTATTTT	CATSSQGVAGGITQYF
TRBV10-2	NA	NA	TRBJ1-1	TGCGCCAGCAGTGACGGCGGAAACACTGAAGCTTTCTTT	CASSDGGNTEAFF
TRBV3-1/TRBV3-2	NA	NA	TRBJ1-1	TGTGCCAGCAGCCAAGGAAAGGGTGAAGCTTTCTTT	CASSQGKGEAFF
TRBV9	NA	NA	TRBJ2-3	TGTGCCAGCAGCCAGACCCCTGGAGATACGCAGTATTTT	CASSQTPGDTQYF
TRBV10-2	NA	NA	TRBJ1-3	TGCGCCAGCAGTGAGGGGGGGACGGGAAACACCATATATTTT	CASSEGGTGNTIYF
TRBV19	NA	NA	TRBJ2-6	TGTGCCAGTACCCCAGGTGGGGCCAACGTCCTGACTTTC	CASTPGGANVLTF
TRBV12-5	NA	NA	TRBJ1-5	TGTGCTAGTGGTCTACGCATTGGGACGAAGTATAGCAATCAGCCCCAGCATTTT	CASGLRIGTKYSNQPQHF
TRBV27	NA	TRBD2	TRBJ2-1	TGTGCCAGCAGTTATCGAGGACTAGCGGGGGGATATGAGCAGTTCTTC	CASSYRGLAGGYEQFF
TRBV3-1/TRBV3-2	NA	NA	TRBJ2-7	TGTGCCAGCAGCCAAGATCGACTAGGCGAGCAGTACTTC	CASSQDRLGEQYF
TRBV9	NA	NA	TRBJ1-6	TGTGCCAGCAGTGCCTTAGGGGCCAGCTCCTATAATTCACCCCTCCACTTT	CASSALGASSYNSPLHF
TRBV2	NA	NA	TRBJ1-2	TGTGCCAGCTTGGAAATCGGCTACTATGGCTACACCTTC	CASLEIGYYGYTF
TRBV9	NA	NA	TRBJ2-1	TGTGCCAGCAGCGTAGAGTGGAATGAGCAGTTCTTC	CASSVEWNEQFF
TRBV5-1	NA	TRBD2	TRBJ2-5	TGCGCCAGCAGCACCGGGACTAGCGGACCCCAAGAGACCCAGTACTTC	CASSTGTSGPQETQYF
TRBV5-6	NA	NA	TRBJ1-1	TGTGCCAGCAGAAGCTTGATGTACGGCTTACTCATGAACACTGAAGCTTTCTTT	CASRSLMYGLLMNTEAFF
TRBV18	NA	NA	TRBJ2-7	TGTGCCAGCTCACCAGACAGTATGGGCTACGAGCAGTACTTC	CASSPDSMGYEQYF
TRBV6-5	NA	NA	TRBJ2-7	TGTGCCAGCAGTTACTCAGGAGAGCAGTACTTC	CASSYSGEQYF
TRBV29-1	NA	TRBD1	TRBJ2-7	TGCAGCGTTGAAATGGGACAGGGGGACTCCTACGAGCAGTACTTC	CSVEMGQGDSYEQYF
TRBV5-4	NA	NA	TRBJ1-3	TGTGCCAGCAGCCCTTCGTCAGGGGATACTGGAAACACCATATATTTT	CASSPSSGDTGNTIYF
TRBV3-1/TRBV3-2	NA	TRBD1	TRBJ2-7	TGTGCCAGCAGCTTGACAGGGGGTTCCTACGAGCAGTACTTC	CASSLTGGSYEQYF
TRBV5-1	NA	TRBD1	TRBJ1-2	TGCGCCAGCAGCGTGGGACAGTCAGTGGATGGCTACACCTTC	CASSVGQSVDGYTF
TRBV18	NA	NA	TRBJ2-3	TGTGCCAGCTCACCTCGACTGGATAGCACAGATACGCAGTATTTT	CASSPRLDSTDTQYF
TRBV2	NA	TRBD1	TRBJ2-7	TGTGCCAGCAGTTTATGGGACAGGGCGGCCTCCGAGCAGTACTTC	CASSLWDRAASEQYF
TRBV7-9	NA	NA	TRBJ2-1	TGTGCCAGCAGCTCGACCCGGCCGGAACAAGGAAACTCCTACAATGAGCAGTTCTTC	CASSSTRPEQGNSYNEQFF
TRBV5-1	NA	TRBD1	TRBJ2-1	TGCGCCAGCAGCTTGGCCCCAGGGGGAAACAATGAGCAGTTCTTC	CASSLAPGGNNEQFF
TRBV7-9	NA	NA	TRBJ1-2	TGTGCCACGAGGGGGGCCACCTTCGGTGGCTACACCTTC	CATRGATFGGYTF
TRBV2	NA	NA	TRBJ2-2	TGTGCCAGCAGCAGACTAGAGGAGATCGGGGAGCTGTTTTTT	CASSRLEEIGELFF
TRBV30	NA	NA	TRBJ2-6	TGTGCCTGGAGTGTGCGGGGTGGGCCCGGGGCCAACGTCCTGACTTTC	CAWSVRGGPGANVLTF
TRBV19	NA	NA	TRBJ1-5	TGTGCCAGTAGTGGGGCTACTCAGCCCCAGCATTTT	CASSGATQPQHF
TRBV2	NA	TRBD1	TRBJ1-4	TGTGCCAGCAGAGACAGGGTGGGCAGTGAAAAACTGTTTTTT	CASRDRVGSEKLFF
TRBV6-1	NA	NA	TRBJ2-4	TGTGCCAGCAGTGAAGGAGGTCGAGCCAAAAACATTCAGTACTTC	CASSEGGRAKNIQYF
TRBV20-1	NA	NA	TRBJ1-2	TGCAGTGCTAGTAAGGGGGAGGACTATGGCTACACCTTC	CSASKGEDYGYTF
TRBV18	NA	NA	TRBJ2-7	TGTGCCAGCTCACATGGCAAGGCCTACGAGCAGTACTTC	CASSHGKAYEQYF
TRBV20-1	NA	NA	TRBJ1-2	TGCAGTGCTCAGGGATGGCAGGGCTACACCTTC	CSAQGWQGYTF
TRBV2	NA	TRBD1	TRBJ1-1	TGTGCCAGCAGCCAAGACAGGGGTGGCACTGAAGCTTTCTTT	CASSQDRGGTEAFF